These 28 T cell receptor beta chains were all obtained from the same sample, sequenced in a study of regulatory T cells in long-lasting Graves disease. Libraries of TCR beta came from iRepertoire HTBI primers plus Arm-PCR of CDR3 regions. Each CDR3 protein is one row after TCRdb ran MiXCR on the multiplex PCR reads. The sample has some 460,000 distinct CDR3 sequences, around 15% seen once; the top ten hold 12%. Time point specified: newly diagnosed GD, antithyroid drugs for less than 3 months. Generation of the TCR library employed RNA extracted from PBMCs. These data were also reused for a study on T cells in Graves' hyperthyroidism and ophthalmopathy.

Sequenced material: peripheral blood mononuclear cells (PBMCs), taken at new diagnosis, from a patient treated with antithyroid drugs. Receptors originate from a man aged 35-49 years with Graves disease.

In this sample, this clonotype turned up many times. This sequence joins TRBV20-1 and TRBJ2-7; TRBD2 matches 10 bases. The CDR3 consists of 15 residues. Trimming at V came to 2 bases and at J to 4 bases, leaving 8 bases not matched to a gene. From germline, CDR1 is DFQATT and CDR2 SNEGSKA (reference sequence). CDR3 sequence: CSARSGTSVGYEQYF. DNA for the CDR3: TGCAGTGCTAGATCCGGGACTAGCGTCGGTTACGAGCAGTACTTC.

This clonotype was found many times. This rearrangement joins TRBV2 to TRBJ2-5; TRBD2 agrees at 7 bases. Losses at the gene ends were 1 base for V and 5 bases for J; bases not matched to a gene: 7. Germline V CDR1 and CDR2: SNHLY, FYNNEI. The CDR3 extends over 15 amino acids. The CDR3 sequence: CASSEESGRLETQYF. CDR3 nucleotide sequence: TGTGCCAGCAGTGAAGAATCCGGGAGGCTGGAGACCCAGTACTTC.

This clonotype was found many times. The CDR3 nucleotides are TGTGCCAGCAGCCCTTTAGCGGGAGGCCCCTACAATGAGCAGTTCTTC. Protein product: CASSPLAGGPYNEQFF. The genes are TRBV3-1 and TRBJ2-1, with TRBD2 matching over 10 bases. The CDR3 runs to 16 residues. After removal of 4 bases from V and 2 bases from J, the junction contained 5 bases not matched to a gene. Germline V gene data show CDR1 as LGHDT and CDR2 as YNNKEL (reference sequence).

V is TRBV5-1 and J is TRBJ1-3, with a weak D call TRBD1 (6 bases). V lost 7 bases and J lost 0, with 8 bases in between. The CDR3 runs 13 residues. Per germline, CDR1 SGHRS and CDR2 YFSETQ. CDR3 region: CASADSSGNTIYF. CDR3 DNA sequence: TGCGCCAGCGCGGACAGCTCTGGAAACACCATATATTTT.

This clonotype was recorded at least ten times. The CDR3 nucleotides are TGTGCCAGCAGTTTATCGGGGGCCCTCCAAGAGACCCAGTACTTC. Its protein is CASSLSGALQETQYF. The chain uses TRBV12-3 or TRBV12-4 and TRBJ2-1, with D possibly called TRBD1 or TRBD2 (6 bases each). Near its end, the DNA agrees better with TRBJ2-5, so the J call may be wrong. This CDR3 comprises 15 residues.

This chain joins TRBV7-2 and TRBJ2-7; D not certain. CDR3 length: 12 amino acids. Germline V gene data show CDR1 as SGHTA and CDR2 as FQGNSA. V was trimmed by 5 bases and J by 3 bases, leaving 8 bases between them. The CDR3 is CASSTDHYEQYF. The CDR3 region has the DNA TGTGCCAGCAGCACCGATCACTACGAGCAGTACTTC.

In this sample, this clonotype turned up many times. The V and J genes are TRBV7-8 and TRBJ2-4; D may correspond to TRBD1 or TRBD2 (6 bases each). This CDR3 region has 15 residues. The germline CDR1 and CDR2 sequences are SGHVS and FQNEAQ. Trimming removed 0 bases at V and 9 bases at J, with 15 bases between. This CDR3 is CASSLAGGTAAIQYF. CDR3 nucleotide sequence: TGTGCCAGCAGCTTAGCGGGGGGCACCGCCGCCATTCAGTACTTC.

The chain is built from TRBV28 and TRBJ2-7; no reliable D call. Trimming removed 2 bases at V and 6 bases at J, with 17 bases between. The CDR3 sequence is 15 residues long. Per the germline V gene, CDR1 is MDHEN and CDR2 is SYDVKM. This chain's CDR3 is CASSLGDSLRGEQYF. The DNA for the CDR3 is TGTGCCAGCAGTTTAGGGGATTCCCTACGAGGCGAGCAGTACTTC. Full variable domain (remainder filled in from reference TRBV28 and TRBJ2-7): DVKVTQSSRYLVKRTGEKVFLECVQDMDHENMFWYRQDPGLGLRLIYFSYDVKMKEKGDIPEGYSVSREKKERFSLILESASTNQTSMYLCASSLGDSLRGEQYFGPGTRLTVT.

This clonotype has more than one count but fewer than ten. The CDR3 region is CATSRDVETQYF. For the CDR3, the DNA is TGTGCCACCAGCAGGGACGTTGAGACCCAGTACTTC. The V gene is TRBV15, the J gene TRBJ2-5; no clear D gene. The germline V gene has CDR1 LNHNV and CDR2 YYDKDF (reference sequence). This CDR3 comprises 12 residues. The V gene lost 3 bases and the J gene lost 5 bases, with 7 bases spanning the gap. Full variable domain (remainder filled in from reference TRBV15 and TRBJ2-5): DAMVIQNPRYQVTQFGKPVTLSCSQTLNHNVMYWYQQKSSQAPKLLFHYYDKDFNNEADTPDNFQSRRPNTSFCFLDIRSPGLGDTAMYLCATSRDVETQYFGPGTRLLVL.

The chain recombines TRBV9 with TRBJ1-2; TRBD1 matches 7 bases. The CDR3 length is 14 residues. From germline, CDR1 is SGDLS and CDR2 YYNGEE. V gave up 1 base and J gave up 2 bases; unmatched junction bases: 2. The CDR3, as DNA: TGTGCCAGCAGCGTATCAGGGGGGAACTATGGCTACACCTTC. The encoded protein is CASSVSGGNYGYTF.

This clonotype was detected many times. This rearrangement joins TRBV3-1 to TRBJ2-1; a possible D gene is TRBD2 (5 bases). The CDR3 has 13 residues. V was shortened by 5 bases and J by 6 bases, with 11 bases between the two germline ends. Germline V gives CDR1 LGHDT, CDR2 YNNKEL (reference sequence). CDR3 amino acids: CASSKRSGNEQFF. The CDR3 DNA follows: TGTGCCAGCAGCAAAAGGAGCGGCAATGAGCAGTTCTTC.

Of note for this clonotype: Since a much larger clone is just one base distant, this may be a read error. The J gene is TRBJ2-1, the V gene TRBV6-1; possible D gene TRBD1, 5 bases. The V and J ends lost 6 bases and 10 bases respectively, with 22 bases between them. Germline V gives CDR1 MNHNS, CDR2 SASEGT. This CDR3 is built from 15 residues. The CDR3 loop is CASRGPVESGYEQFF. The CDR3 nucleotides are TGTGCCAGCAGGGGGCCAGTGGAGAGTGGCTACGAGCAGTTCTTC.

This clonotype was seen repeatedly, ten times or more. The rearrangement joins TRBV2 to TRBJ2-7, with D possibly being TRBD1 or TRBD2 (5 bases each). Germline CDR1 reads SNHLY; CDR2 reads FYNNEI. CDR3 length equals 13 residues. V lost 0 bases and J lost 7, with 10 bases in between. CDR3 sequence reads: CASSEANGGEQYF. The CDR3 nucleotides read TGTGCCAGCAGTGAAGCTAATGGGGGAGAGCAGTACTTC. Variable domain in full (rest from reference TRBV2 and TRBJ2-7): EPEVTQTPSHQVTQMGQEVILRCVPISNHLYFYWYRQILGQKVEFLVSFYNNEISEKSEIFDDQFSVERPDGSNFTLKIRSTKLEDSAMYFCASSEANGGEQYFGPGTRLTVT.

At least ten counts were recorded for this clonotype. The CDR3 DNA follows: TGTGCCAGCAGTTTATTGGCCGGGTACACTGAAGCTTTCTTT. Its protein is CASSLLAGYTEAFF. V gene TRBV28 combines with J gene TRBJ1-1; D is unresolved. Germline-derived CDR1 and CDR2 are MDHEN and SYDVKM. V was trimmed by 1 base and J by 3 bases, leaving 9 bases between them. The CDR3 is 14 residues long.

This clonotype occurred many times. The V gene is TRBV11-2, the J gene TRBJ2-7, with D tentatively TRBD1 (5 bases). In germline, CDR1 is SGHAT, CDR2 FQNNGV. Trimming pared 6 bases from V and 5 bases from J, leaving 14 bases between. CDR3 length: 13 amino acids. CDR3 coding DNA: TGTGCCAGCAGGAAAATGGGCAGGGACGAGCAGTACTTC. Its protein is CASRKMGRDEQYF.

The rearrangement uses TRBV27 and TRBJ2-7, with TRBD1 as a possible D gene (6 bases). CDR1 is MNHEY, CDR2 SMNVEV, per germline (reference sequence). The CDR3 sequence is 13 residues long. V was shortened by 3 bases and J by 6 bases, with 12 bases between the two germline ends. The CDR3 sequence is CASSLGSRGEQYF. CDR3 nucleotides: TGTGCCAGCAGTTTGGGGTCCAGGGGCGAGCAGTACTTC.

This clonotype has at least ten counts. The chain combines TRBV3-1 with TRBJ2-2; TRBD2 matches 7 bases. The CDR3 has 15 residues. Germline V gene lookup returns CDR1 LGHDT and CDR2 YNNKEL (reference sequence). With V trimmed by 5 bases and J by 3 bases, 6 bases remained unmatched. DNA of the CDR3: TGTGCCAGCAGCTACCTTGGGAGGGACACCGGGGAGCTGTTTTTT. Amino acid sequence: CASSYLGRDTGELFF.

This clonotype was observed many times. The chain uses TRBV2 and TRBJ2-3, with D maybe TRBD2 (5 bases). This CDR3 spans 15 amino acids. V was clipped by 3 bases and J by 0 bases, with 10 bases between them. CDR1 and CDR2 from the germline V gene are SNHLY and FYNNEI. CDR3 loop: CASSDPAESTDTQYF. In DNA form, the CDR3 reads TGTGCCAGCAGTGATCCAGCGGAGAGCACAGATACGCAGTATTTT.

This clonotype was picked up many times. The chain combines TRBV7-3 with TRBJ2-1, with 11 bases matching TRBD2. Germline CDR1 reads SGHTA; CDR2 reads FQGTGA. V gave up 6 bases and J gave up 3 bases; unmatched junction bases: 4. The CDR3 sequence is 15 residues long. The CDR3 DNA follows: TGTGCCAGCAGTCTGGGACTAGCGGTCTACAATGAGCAGTTCTTC. As protein: CASSLGLAVYNEQFF.

This clonotype was detected many times. This chain connects TRBV28 to TRBJ2-7; D may be TRBD1 (5 bases). Germline values: CDR1 MDHEN, CDR2 SYDVKM. This CDR3 is built from 12 residues. V was cut by 8 bases and J by 3 bases, with 11 bases left in between. CDR3 in DNA: TGTGCCAGCCATCTTCAGGGCTACGAGCAGTACTTC. Its translation is CASHLQGYEQYF.

For this clonotype: The junction departs from germline at one end; a sequencing error may be responsible. The V gene is TRBV7-7, the J gene TRBJ2-5; D is tentatively TRBD1 or TRBD2 (5 bases each). Per germline, CDR1 SSHAT and CDR2 FNYEAQ (reference sequence). The CDR3 is made up of 15 amino acids. The CDR3 nucleotides read TGTGCTAGCAGCTTAGCAATCGGGGCGCAAGAGACCCAGTACTTC. Protein product: CASSLAIGAQETQYF.

This clonotype was counted a single time. The chain joins TRBV10-2 to TRBJ1-5, with TRBD1 matching 9 bases. V was pared by 1 base and J by 6 bases, with 4 bases of the junction left unmatched. This CDR3 comprises 15 residues. The germline V gene has CDR1 WSHSY and CDR2 SAAADI. The CDR3 protein is CASSEWDREGQPQHF. The DNA for the CDR3 is TGCGCCAGCAGTGAGTGGGACAGGGAGGGTCAGCCCCAGCATTTT.

This clonotype was seen only a few times. A much larger clone lies a single base off, so this may be a read error. The V call is TRBV27, the J call TRBJ2-3; 11 bases fit TRBD2. The CDR3 has 15 amino acids. Germline CDR1 reads MNHEY; CDR2 reads SMNVEV (reference sequence). CDR3 nucleotide sequence: TGTGCCAGCAGTCTACTAGCGGGAGCGGCAGATACGCGGTATTTT. It is translated as CASSLLAGAADTRYF.

This clonotype was seen ten or more times. The chain uses TRBV20-1 and TRBJ2-1; 9 positions match TRBD1. V was pared by 3 bases and J by 7 bases, with 4 bases of the junction left unmatched. In germline, CDR1 is DFQATT, CDR2 SNEGSKA (reference sequence). The length of the CDR3 is 13 residues. CDR3 in DNA: TGCAGTGCTAGCGGGGACAGGGTGAATGAGCAGTTCTTC. Amino acid sequence: CSASGDRVNEQFF.

In this sample, this clonotype turned up a few times. CDR3 residues: CASSAYPGAEAFF. The CDR3 DNA follows: TGTGCCAGCAGCGCGTACCCCGGGGCTGAAGCTTTCTTT. The rearrangement joins TRBV9 to TRBJ1-1; D remains ambiguous. The V end lost 3 bases, the J end lost 6 bases, and 12 bases lay between the germline ends. This CDR3 comprises 13 residues. CDR1 is SGDLS and CDR2 is YYNGEE in the germline V gene.

The chain uses TRBV20-1 and TRBJ2-7; 7 bases are a match to TRBD1. This CDR3 region has 14 residues. From germline, CDR1 is DFQATT and CDR2 SNEGSKA (reference sequence). Trimming at V came to 6 bases and at J to 5 bases, leaving 13 bases not matched to a gene. The CDR3 DNA follows: TGCAGTGCCTACTCGGGACAGTGGGGCAACGAGCAGTACTTC. Protein product: CSAYSGQWGNEQYF.

The sample holds many counts of this clonotype. The rearrangement uses TRBV7-9 and TRBJ2-1; 9 bases agree with TRBD2. The CDR3 extends over 15 amino acids. V lost 1 base and J lost 8; bases outside the gene matches: 6. Germline loops: CDR1 SEHNR, CDR2 FQNEAQ (reference sequence). The CDR3 loop reads CASSLGSGGTYEQFF. The CDR3 nucleotides read TGTGCCAGCAGCTTAGGTAGCGGGGGTACCTATGAGCAGTTCTTC.

This clonotype was observed many times. This sequence joins TRBV11-2 and TRBJ2-7; tentative D call: TRBD2 (6 bases). The CDR3 has 15 amino acids. Germline values: CDR1 SGHAT, CDR2 FQNNGV. V was trimmed by 3 bases and J by 5 bases, leaving 17 bases between them. CDR3 protein: CASSLGGDSSHEQYF. The CDR3 nucleotides are TGTGCCAGCAGCTTGGGTGGGGACTCTTCTCACGAGCAGTACTTC.